Described below is a single T cell receptor (beta chain) sequence and its context. The data belong to a study of regulatory T cells in long-lasting Graves disease. Building the TCR beta libraries relied on iRepertoire HTBI primers, and CDR3 regions underwent Arm-PCR. TCRdb processed the multiplex PCR reads anew with MiXCR; each CDR3 protein has one entry. The sample consists of about 520,000 distinct CDR3 sequences, more than 10% of them appearing once. Regarding time point: newly diagnosed GD, antithyroid drugs for less than 3 months. From RNA extracted from PBMCs, the TCR library was made. The CDR3 is made up of 14 amino acids. V dropped 3 bases and J dropped 0 bases, with 6 bases sitting between them. Germline CDR1 SGHRS, CDR2 YFSETQ. This sample was shared with a second study, whose subject was T cells in Graves' hyperthyroidism and ophthalmopathy. That paper adds: From stable hyperthyroidism, ophthalmopathy was set apart by a 13 V-J model.

The TCR comes from a woman in her 30s with Graves disease. V and J are TRBV5-1 and TRBJ2-2; the D is unclear. The sample was peripheral blood mononuclear cells (PBMCs), taken at new diagnosis, from a patient treated with antithyroid drugs. This CDR3 is CASSSRTNTGELFF. CDR3 DNA sequence: TGCGCCAGCAGCTCTAGAACGAACACCGGGGAGCTGTTTTTT.